This entry lists 14 T cell receptor beta chains sequenced from one sample in a study of technical replicates of blood from a handful of donors. Libraries were prepared by immunoSEQ multiplex PCR; TCRdb keeps only in-frame clonotypes and omits some of them. The sample consists of about 73,000 clones, roughly nine tenths of them appearing once. The sample consisted of PBMCs. The receptor source for this set is a human donor in good health. Some clones in this sample may be carry-over from other donors' samples.

This clone was counted a few times. The V and J genes are TRBV6-4 and TRBJ2-1; 8 nucleotides agree with TRBD1. V was pared by 0 bases and J by 9 bases, with 10 bases of the junction left unmatched. Germline V CDR1 and CDR2: MRHNA, SNTAGT. The CDR3 contains 16 residues. The CDR3 loop reads CASSDSPGQERGEQFF. The CDR3 DNA is TGTGCCAGCAGTGACTCACCGGGACAGGAGAGAGGTGAGCAGTTCTTC.

The chain joins TRBV11-2 to TRBJ2-7; 11 nucleotides line up with TRBD2. V gave up 4 bases and J gave up 3 bases; unmatched junction bases: 11. The CDR3 covers 17 residues. CDR1 SGHAT and CDR2 FQNNGV come from the germline V gene. The CDR3 sequence is CASSSFGGTSGNYEQYF. DNA for the CDR3: TGTGCCAGCAGCTCCTTCGGCGGGACTAGCGGAAACTACGAGCAGTACTTC.

The chain links TRBV5-5 to TRBJ2-3, with D hard to call. The CDR3 is 15 amino acids. Germline V lookup: CDR1 SGHKS, CDR2 YYEKEE (reference sequence). Between the trimmed V and J ends, which lost 2 bases and 2 bases, there was a span of 12 bases. CDR3 in DNA: TGTGCCAGCAGCTTTGTTACCGGTCTCACAGATACGCAGTATTTT. Translation: CASSFVTGLTDTQYF.

The chain has TRBV5-1 and TRBJ2-1, with D uncertain. The CDR3 totals 13 residues. Trimming left V 1 base short and J 8 bases short, with 10 bases between. Germline V lookup: CDR1 SGHRS, CDR2 YFSETQ. CDR3 bases: TGCGCCAGCAGCTTGTCGGCTAGTGATGAGCAGTTCTTC. It specifies CASSLSASDEQFF.

V is TRBV7-6 and J is TRBJ1-2; 9 bases are a match to TRBD1. Trimming cost V 3 bases and J 0 bases; bases outside gene matches: 8. The CDR3 covers 17 residues. Germline V gene data show CDR1 as SGHVS and CDR2 as FNYEAQ. The CDR3 here is CASSLRQGGWSNYGYTF. CDR3 DNA sequence: TGTGCCAGCAGCTTGCGACAGGGGGGGTGGTCTAACTATGGCTACACCTTC.

J is TRBJ1-1 and V is TRBV6-5; possibly TRBD1 for D (6 bases). This CDR3 is built from 14 residues. Germline V lookup: CDR1 MNHEY, CDR2 SVGAGI. With 3 bases removed from V and 5 bases from J, the gap between germline ends came to 13 bases. CDR3 amino acids: CASSYWVGGTEAFF. DNA of the CDR3: TGTGCCAGCAGTTATTGGGTAGGGGGAACTGAAGCTTTCTTT.

This clone was counted between two and nine times. The CDR3 nucleotides read TGTGCCAGCAGACTACAGGGGGCGGATAATTCACCCCTCCACTTT. It specifies CASRLQGADNSPLHF. J is TRBJ1-6 and V is TRBV7-9, with TRBD1 matching over 9 bases. With 6 bases clipped from V and 5 bases from J, the junction kept 5 bases outside the gene matches. The CDR3 has 15 residues. CDR1 is SEHNR and CDR2 is FQNEAQ in the germline V gene (reference sequence).

The CDR3 sequence: CASSSGASDEQYF. CDR3 coding DNA: TGTGCCAGCAGTTCAGGGGCTTCTGACGAGCAGTACTTC. The J gene is TRBJ2-7, the V gene TRBV7-9; tentative D call: TRBD1 (6 bases). Deletions cut 6 bases from V and 5 bases from J, with 14 bases between. CDR1 and CDR2 from the germline V gene are SEHNR and FQNEAQ (reference sequence). The CDR3 extends over 13 amino acids.

The chain couples TRBV5-1 to TRBJ2-7; D call uncertain. The V gene's germline CDR1 is SGHRS and CDR2 YFSETQ. Trimming took 4 bases from V and 2 from J, leaving 13 bases between them. CDR3 length: 14 residues. The CDR3 region is CASSRGLAAYEQYF. The DNA of the CDR3 is TGCGCCAGCAGCCGCGGTTTAGCAGCCTACGAGCAGTACTTC.

In its sample, this clone was seen once. V and J are TRBV29-1 and TRBJ1-1; the D gene is possibly TRBD1 (5 bases). Germline CDR1 SQVTM, CDR2 ANQGSEA. Trimming removed 7 bases at V and 3 bases at J, with 9 bases between. The CDR3 totals 11 residues. CDR3: CSGRADTEAFF. The DNA for the CDR3 is TGCAGCGGCAGGGCGGACACTGAAGCTTTCTTT.

The chain has TRBV7-9 and TRBJ1-5; 7 bases line up with TRBD1. The germline gives CDR1 SEHNR, CDR2 FQNEAQ (reference sequence). V shed 5 bases, J shed 10 bases, and the junction held 8 bases outside the gene matches. The CDR3 runs to 13 residues. CDR3 in amino acids: CASSTDQGGPQHF. CDR3 DNA: TGTGCCAGCAGCACTGATCAGGGGGGTCCCCAGCATTTT.

This clone was detected once. The chain has TRBV7-2 and TRBJ1-2; 7 bases line up with TRBD1. The CDR3 loop spans 14 amino acids. Unmatched junction bases numbered 8, after V lost 6 bases and J lost 4 bases. Germline V gives CDR1 SGHTA, CDR2 FQGNSA. The CDR3 spells CASRPGQARYGYTF. In DNA form, the CDR3 reads TGTGCCAGCAGGCCTGGACAGGCCCGCTATGGCTACACCTTC.

In its sample, this clone ranks as large. The chain employs TRBV21-1 and TRBJ2-5; the table assigns TRBD2, which was not confirmed against the DNA. TRBV21-1 is classified as a pseudogene. CDR3 length: 14 amino acids. The CDR3 here is CATLGGADKETQYF. The CDR3 nucleotides are TGTGCCACCCTCGGAGGGGCCGATAAAGAGACCCAGTACTTC.

V and J are TRBV5-4 and TRBJ1-1; 9 nucleotides line up with TRBD1. V lost 5 bases and J lost 4; bases outside the gene matches: 6. Per the germline V gene, CDR1 is SGHNT and CDR2 is YYREEE (reference sequence). The length of the CDR3 is 14 residues. The CDR3 DNA reads TGTGCCAGCAGTGGGGACAGGGAGAGCACTGAAGCTTTCTTT. This translates into CASSGDRESTEAFF.